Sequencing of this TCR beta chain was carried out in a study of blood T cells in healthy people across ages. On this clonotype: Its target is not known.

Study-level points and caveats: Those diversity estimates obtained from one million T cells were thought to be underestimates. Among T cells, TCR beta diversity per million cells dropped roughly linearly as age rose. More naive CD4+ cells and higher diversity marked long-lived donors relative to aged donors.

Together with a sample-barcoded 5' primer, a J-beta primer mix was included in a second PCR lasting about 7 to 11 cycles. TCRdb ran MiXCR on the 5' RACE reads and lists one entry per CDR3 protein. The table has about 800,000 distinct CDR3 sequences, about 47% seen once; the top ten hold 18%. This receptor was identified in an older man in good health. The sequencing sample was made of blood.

The CDR3 region is CASSYLFLISGRAVNEQFF. DNA for the CDR3: TGTGCCAGCAGTTACCTATTCCTAATTAGCGGGAGGGCCGTCAATGAGCAGTTCTTC. The gene calls are TRBV6-5 and TRBJ2-1; 11 bases agree with TRBD2. V was clipped by 2 bases and J by 6 bases; unmatched bases: 15. Germline V CDR1 and CDR2: MNHEY, SVGAGI. The CDR3 has 19 amino acids.